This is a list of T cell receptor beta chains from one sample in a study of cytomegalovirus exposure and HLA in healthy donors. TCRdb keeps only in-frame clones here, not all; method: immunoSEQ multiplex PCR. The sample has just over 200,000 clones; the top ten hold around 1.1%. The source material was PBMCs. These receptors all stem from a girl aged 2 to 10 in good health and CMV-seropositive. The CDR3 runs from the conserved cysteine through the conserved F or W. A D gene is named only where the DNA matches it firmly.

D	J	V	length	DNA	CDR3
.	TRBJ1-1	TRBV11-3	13	TGTGCCAGCAGCTTCAGGGTAAACACTGAAGCTTTCTTT	CASSFRVNTEAFF
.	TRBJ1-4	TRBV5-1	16	TGCGCCAGCAGCTGGTTACAGGGAAGAGGTGGAGAAAAACTGTTTTTT	CASSWLQGRGGEKLFF
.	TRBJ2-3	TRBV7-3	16	TGTGCCAGCAGCCGAACAGTTCGGACAGAGACAGATACGCAGTATTTT	CASSRTVRTETDTQYF
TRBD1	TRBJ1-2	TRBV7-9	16	TGTGCCAGCAGCCGCGGGACAGGGGTGGCGGGGCATGGCTACACCTTC	CASSRGTGVAGHGYTF
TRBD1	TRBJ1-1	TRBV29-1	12	TGCAGCGTAGGGACAGCCAGGACTGAAGCTTTCTTT	CSVGTARTEAFF
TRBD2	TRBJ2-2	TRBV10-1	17	TGCGCCAGCAGTGATGGTAGCGGGAGAATACAGACCGGGGAGCTGTTTTTT	CASSDGSGRIQTGELFF
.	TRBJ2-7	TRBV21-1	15	TGTGCCAGCAGCAAAGGACTCAGTAGCTCCTACGAGCAGTACTTC	CASSKGLSSSYEQYF
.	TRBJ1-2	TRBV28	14	TGTGCCAGCAGTTCGCCGAGTAGGAGCTATGGCTACACCTTC	CASSSPSRSYGYTF
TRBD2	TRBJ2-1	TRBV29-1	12	TGCAGCGCCTCGGGCGGGAGCAATGAGCAGTTCTTC	CSASGGSNEQFF
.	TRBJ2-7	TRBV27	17	TGTGCCAGCAGTTTATTTGGGGGGAAGGCGGATACCTACGAGCAGTACTTC	CASSLFGGKADTYEQYF
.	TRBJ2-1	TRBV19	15	TGTGCCAGTAGTGCTGCCGGTCTACAAACTTCGGGGCAGTTCTTC	CASSAAGLQTSGQFF
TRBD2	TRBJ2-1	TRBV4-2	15	TGTGCCAGCAGCCAGACTAGCGTATCCTACAATGAGCAGTTCTTC	CASSQTSVSYNEQFF
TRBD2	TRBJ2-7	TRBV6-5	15	TGTGCCAGCAGTTACGGGGCTAGCGGGACCTACGAGCAGTACTTC	CASSYGASGTYEQYF
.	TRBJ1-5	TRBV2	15	TGTGCCAGCAGTGAATTACAGGGAGTGCCTCAGCCCCAGCATTTT	CASSELQGVPQPQHF
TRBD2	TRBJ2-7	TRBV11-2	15	TGTGCCAGCAGCTTTACTAGCGGGAGTACCTACGAGCAGTACTTC	CASSFTSGSTYEQYF
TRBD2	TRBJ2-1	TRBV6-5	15	TGTGCCAGCAGATCCCGGGCGGGAGACTACAATGAGCAGTTCTTC	CASRSRAGDYNEQFF
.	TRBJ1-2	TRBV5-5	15	TGTGCCAGCAGCTTGGATAGGGGAGGCAACTATGGCTACACCTTC	CASSLDRGGNYGYTF
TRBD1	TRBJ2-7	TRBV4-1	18	TGCGCCAGCAGCCAAGGGGATTTCCTAGGACAGGGAGGCTACGAGCAGTACTTC	CASSQGDFLGQGGYEQYF
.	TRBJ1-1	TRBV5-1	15	TGCGCCAGCAGCCTTGATGGGGGCTGGGACACTGAAGCTTTCTTT	CASSLDGGWDTEAFF
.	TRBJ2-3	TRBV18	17	TGTGCCAGCTCACCAGTGTTAGGGGTGCTGGGCACAGATACGCAGTATTTT	CASSPVLGVLGTDTQYF
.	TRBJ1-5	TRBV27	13	TGTGCCAGCAGTTTTAGTGTTGGTCAGCCCCAGCATTTT	CASSFSVGQPQHF
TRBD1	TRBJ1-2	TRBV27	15	TGTGCCAGCAGACCCTACATACAGGGGGCGGAAGGCTACACCTTC	CASRPYIQGAEGYTF
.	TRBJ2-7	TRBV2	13	TGTGCCAGCAGTGTCGCGGGAAGGAACGAGCAGTACTTC	CASSVAGRNEQYF
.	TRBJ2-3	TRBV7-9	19	TGTGCCAGCAGCTTATCCAGTTTCGGGTTGCCTAGCGGCACAGATACGCAGTATTTT	CASSLSSFGLPSGTDTQYF
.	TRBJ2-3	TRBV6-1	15	TGTGCCAGCAGTACCGGACAGTCCTACACAGATACGCAGTATTTT	CASSTGQSYTDTQYF
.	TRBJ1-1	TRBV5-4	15	TGTGCCAGCAGCCCGTCCTACAGGGAAGGGACTGAAGCTTTCTTT	CASSPSYREGTEAFF
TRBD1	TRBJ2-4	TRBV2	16	TGTGCCAGCAGTGAGGGGACAGTCCTAGCCAAAAACATTCAGTACTTC	CASSEGTVLAKNIQYF
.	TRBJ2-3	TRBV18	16	TGTGCCAGCTCACCACCATCAGGATTCAGCACAGATACGCAGTATTTT	CASSPPSGFSTDTQYF
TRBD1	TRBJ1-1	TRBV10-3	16	TGTGCCATCAGTGAGCAACTGATGACAGGGCATGGTGAAGCTTTCTTT	CAISEQLMTGHGEAFF
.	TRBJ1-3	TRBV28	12	TGTGCCAGCAGTTTATTAGAAAACACCATATATTTT	CASSLLENTIYF
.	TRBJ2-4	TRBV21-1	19	TGTGCCAGCAGCAAAGTGGGACTAGCGGGAGGGGTAGCCAAAAACATTCAGTACTTC	CASSKVGLAGGVAKNIQYF
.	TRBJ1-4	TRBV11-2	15	TGTGCCAGCAGCCCAGGCCCAATCCTTAATGAAAAACTGTTTTTT	CASSPGPILNEKLFF
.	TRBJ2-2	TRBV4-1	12	TGCGCCAGCAGCCCGCTCTCCCTAGCGCCGAAGTTT	CASSPLSLAPKF
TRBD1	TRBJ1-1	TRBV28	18	TGTGCCAGCAGTTATACAGGGGGTTCGGCTCGATTCGTGGCTGAAGCTTTCTTT	CASSYTGGSARFVAEAFF
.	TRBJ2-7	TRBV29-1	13	TGCAGCGTCTCAGGCCGGCTAATCTACGAGCAGTACTTC	CSVSGRLIYEQYF
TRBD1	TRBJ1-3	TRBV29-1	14	TGCAGCTACAGGGGACTTACCTCTGGAAACACCATATATTTT	CSYRGLTSGNTIYF
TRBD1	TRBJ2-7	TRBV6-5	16	TGTGCCAGCAGTTATAGGGGACAGGGGGACCTCTACGAGCAGTACTTC	CASSYRGQGDLYEQYF